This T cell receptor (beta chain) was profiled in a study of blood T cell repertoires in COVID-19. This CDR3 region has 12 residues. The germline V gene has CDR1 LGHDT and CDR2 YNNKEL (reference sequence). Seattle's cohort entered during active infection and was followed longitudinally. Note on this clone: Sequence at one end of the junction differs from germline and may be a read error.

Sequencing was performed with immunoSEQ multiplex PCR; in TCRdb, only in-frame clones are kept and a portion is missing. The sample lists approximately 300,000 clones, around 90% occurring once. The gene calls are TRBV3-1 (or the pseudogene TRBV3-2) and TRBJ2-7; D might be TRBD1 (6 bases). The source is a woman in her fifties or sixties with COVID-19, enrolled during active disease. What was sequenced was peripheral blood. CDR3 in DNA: TGTGCCAGCAGCGCGACCGGGACAAAGGAGGTTTTC. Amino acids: CASSATGTKEVF.